This TCR beta chain stems from a study of shared clonotypes between healthy human individuals (dated by TCRdb to the early 2020s). About the investigation overall: The cohort comprised two women and three men aged 18 to 49 years. Leukapheresis yielded between about 0.94 and 8.9 billion PBMCs per donor. Different laboratories and diverse techniques were used to prepare libraries and sequence TCR repertoires, to increase sequencing depth and limit assay-specific biases. For each donor, CD4 naive and CD4 memory were each run on three plates, CD8 naive on two plates, and CD8 memory on one plate. To estimate repertoire size and how much clonotypes are shared between individuals, the study performed deep sequencing of blood TCR repertoires from roughly five healthy adults.

CDR1 SSHAT and CDR2 FNYEAQ are derived from the germline V gene (reference sequence). There are 14 amino acids in the CDR3, from cysteine to phenylalanine inclusive. The read is trimmed to its CDR3 DNA, 42 bases read in frame from base 1. Trimming takes 3 bases from V and 1 base from J, and the germline ends sit 7 bases apart. Turning to this clone: The antigen it binds to is not known. Base qualities are not recorded, but no much larger clone differs from it by a single base.

For the CD8 naive samples, CD45RO-negative cells were positively selected for CCR7, yielding a CD45RA+CCR7+ population from which TemRA cells were excluded. Healthy HIV-negative adults with no recently reported acute infections or vaccinations were included as donors. All donors were Caucasian adults living in Nashville, Tennessee, USA. Blood was obtained by leukapheresis, after which PBMCs were separated by Ficoll-Histopaque density gradient centrifugation and cryopreserved in liquid nitrogen vapor phase. Analytical flow cytometry was used to check the purity and quantity of every magnetically sorted T cell population. From each sorted fraction, genomic DNA was isolated and quantified by UV absorbance on a Nanodrop 2000c. Using the deep immunoSEQ assay, multiplex PCR amplified TCR CDR3 regions from genomic DNA. Extracted genomic DNA from each cell subset was distributed evenly across all wells of several immunoSEQ 96-well plates, and each plate was treated as a replicate. For sorted subsets, roughly 200 ng of genomic DNA, equivalent to roughly 30,000 T cell genomes, went into each replicate PCR. Purified libraries were quantified with a Qubit 3.0 fluorometer, sized on a Bioanalyzer 2100, and re-quantified with the KAPA Library Quantification kit. A separate single-read 150-cycle Illumina NextSeq 550 flow cell was used to sequence each immunoSEQ 96-well plate. Regarding the original processing steps: Because the immunoSEQ output held only junctional sequences and lacked quality scores, the filtering could not match the filtering applied to full-length reads. To assign V/J genes and CDR3, sequences were annotated against IMGT germline references using PyIR, a Python wrapper for IgBLAST v1.9. Any read was removed if the V/J assignment was weak (E-value above 1e-6), the CDR3 was missing, or the read contained stop codons, out-of-frame junctions, or ambiguous translated residues. V3J clonotypes were defined as sequences sharing the same inferred V gene, J gene, and CDR3 amino acid sequence. To compute the percentage overlap between repertoires, the number of shared unique clonotypes was divided by the size of the smaller repertoire. Richness of each repertoire was evaluated using RTK rarefaction, the Chao1 estimator, and Recon v2.1 estimates of unobserved clonotypes. Generation probabilities were computed with OLGA for all TCRbeta clonotypes obtained by the gDNA method from a few donors. This immuneACCESS table, as held by TCRdb, lists in-frame sequences with V and J called but not all clones. Of the missing ones, under half trace to an unresolved V gene in checked studies; the others have no known cause. V, J and clone size were drawn from that table, and D and trimming were deduced from the DNA. The sample table holds about 580,000 clones, of which more than 95% were seen once. In total, the top ten clones hold 0.25% to 0.35% of the sample.

Broader findings and caveats from the paper: Even with the large sequencing depth, rarefaction of the sorted-subset datasets indicated that sequencing was incomplete. Compared with non-shared clonotypes, clonotypes shared by all four sorted-subset donors had higher generation probabilities. Pairwise subsampling indicated that sequencing depth was expected to affect the degree of clonotype sharing among donors. Estimated clonotype richness was generally larger for naive than for memory subsets. Because the study included a small number of donors, the genetic and exposure-history diversity represented was limited. Only blood was sampled, and tissue TCR repertoires likely differ from those in blood. Around 5.4% of naive CD4, more than 3% of naive CD8, around 2.3% of memory CD4, and around 0.4% of memory CD8 clonotypes were shared across several donors.

Recombination joined TRBV7-7 with TRBJ2-1; possibly the D gene is TRBD1, per 6 matching bases. This clonotype was obtained from a man aged 30 to 39 in good health. The sequenced sample consisted of naive CD8+ T cells sorted from blood. What the cell subset or site label conveys for this sample: CD45RA+CCR7+. This receptor carries the CDR3 CASSLDSSYNEQFF. The DNA sequence is given as TGTGCCAGCAGCTTGGACAGTTCCTACAATGAGCAGTTCTTC.